Below are 27 T cell receptor beta chains sequenced from a single sample in a study of cytomegalovirus exposure and HLA in healthy donors. PCR amplification relied on 60 Vbeta primers (plus 13 Jbeta primers). This table comes from immunoSEQ multiplex PCR, and its TCRdb copy is limited to in-frame clones, with some not included. The sample lists some 140,000 clones; about 80% were seen once. Sequencing was carried out using PBMCs. Source of these receptors: a woman aged 40 to 55 in good health and CMV-seronegative.

The chain couples TRBV27 to TRBJ2-1; 7 nucleotides agree with TRBD2. CDR1 and CDR2 from the germline V gene are MNHEY and SMNVEV (reference sequence). Trimming at V came to 6 bases and at J to 4 bases, leaving 12 bases not matched to a gene. The CDR3 runs to 16 residues. The CDR3 DNA reads TGTGCCAGCAGCAACGACCCGGGGAGGGTTTACAATGAGCAGTTCTTC. Its protein product is CASSNDPGRVYNEQFF.

The chain recombines TRBV11-3 with TRBJ2-5; D not resolved. Trimming shortened V by 7 bases and J by 6 bases, and 6 bases separated the two germline ends. The CDR3 sequence is 10 residues long. Germline V gives CDR1 SGHNT, CDR2 YENEEA. CDR3 sequence: CASIAKTQYF. In DNA, the CDR3 is TGTGCCAGCATAGCAAAGACCCAGTACTTC.

This clone was counted a single time. The V and J genes are TRBV7-9 and TRBJ2-3, with TRBD2 as a possible D gene (5 bases). CDR1 SEHNR and CDR2 FQNEAQ come from the germline V gene (reference sequence). Trimming took off 4 bases at V and 4 bases at J, with 6 bases between the two ends. This CDR3 is 12 amino acids long. This CDR3 reads CASSSDSDTQYF. For the CDR3, the DNA is TGTGCCAGCAGCTCGGACTCAGATACGCAGTATTTT. Supplemented by reference TRBV7-9 and TRBJ2-3, the full variable domain reads DTGVSQNPRHKITKRGQNVTFRCDPISEHNRLYWYRQTLGQGPEFLTYFQNEAQLEKSRLLSDRFSAERPKGSFSTLEIQRTEQGDSAMYLCASSSDSDTQYFGPGTRLTVL.

The V and J genes are TRBV7-9 and TRBJ1-2; 12 bases align to TRBD1. The junction had 6 bases not matched to a gene; V was cut back by 6 bases and J by 4 bases. The CDR3 consists of 15 residues. Germline-derived CDR1 and CDR2 are SEHNR and FQNEAQ (reference sequence). CDR3 bases: TGTGCCAGCAGGTTCGGGACAGGGGGCCCCTATGGCTACACCTTC. As protein: CASRFGTGGPYGYTF.

The chain carries TRBV18 and TRBJ2-5; 9 nucleotides align to TRBD1. After removal of 2 bases from V and 3 bases from J, the junction contained 1 base not matched to a gene. This CDR3 spans 14 amino acids. Germline CDR1 is KGHSH and CDR2 is LQKENI. The CDR3 loop is CASSPRTGEETQYF. In nucleotides, the CDR3 is TGTGCCAGCTCACCAAGGACAGGGGAAGAGACCCAGTACTTC.

This chain joins TRBV5-1 and TRBJ1-1; the D gene is possibly TRBD1 (6 bases). Trimming took 4 bases from V and 1 from J, leaving 11 bases between them. CDR1 SGHRS and CDR2 YFSETQ come from the germline V gene. The CDR3 totals 14 residues. CDR3 nucleotide sequence: TGCGCCAGCAGCATCGGGACATCGAACACTGAAGCTTTCTTT. Its translation is CASSIGTSNTEAFF.

V is TRBV25-1 and J is TRBJ1-4; D remains unclear. Trimming shortened V by 6 bases and J by 5 bases, and 25 bases separated the two germline ends. The CDR3 has 18 residues. Germline CDR1 MGHDK, CDR2 SYGVNS. The CDR3 here is CASRKGQAGGRLNEKLFF. The CDR3 DNA is TGTGCCAGCAGAAAGGGTCAGGCGGGAGGAAGGCTAAATGAAAAACTGTTTTTT.

The chain joins TRBV5-1 to TRBJ2-7; TRBD1 matches 9 bases. V was pared by 4 bases and J by 6 bases, with 8 bases of the junction left unmatched. The CDR3 is 14 amino acids. The germline V gene has CDR1 SGHRS and CDR2 YFSETQ. CDR3 residues: CASSPLTGGSEQYF. Written as DNA, the CDR3 is TGCGCCAGCAGCCCCCTGACAGGGGGTAGCGAGCAGTACTTC.

This clone was recorded once. The J gene is TRBJ2-2, the V gene TRBV2, with a possible D match to TRBD1 (5 bases). Germline V gene lookup returns CDR1 SNHLY and CDR2 FYNNEI. V dropped 6 bases and J dropped 4 bases, with 12 bases sitting between them. This CDR3 is 14 amino acids long. For the CDR3, the DNA is TGTGCCAGCAGCATCGGCAGGGTCACCGGGGAGCTGTTTTTT. Its protein is CASSIGRVTGELFF.

The chain couples TRBV13 to TRBJ2-1, with 9 bases lining up with TRBD1. The germline V gene has CDR1 PRHDT and CDR2 FYEKMQ (reference sequence). The J segment lost 10 bases and the V segment lost 4 bases, leaving 8 bases of the junction unmatched. CDR3 size: 14 residues. CDR3 loop: CASSYGTGLDEQFF. DNA for the CDR3: TGTGCCAGCAGCTACGGGACAGGGCTCGACGAGCAGTTCTTC.

The gene calls are TRBV2 and TRBJ1-4; D remains unclear. Germline V gives CDR1 SNHLY, CDR2 FYNNEI. Trimming took 5 bases from V and 11 from J, leaving 9 bases between them. The CDR3 runs 11 residues. This chain's CDR3 is CASSLFEKLFF. CDR3 sequence (DNA): TGTGCCAGCAGTTTGTTCGAGAAACTGTTTTTT.

This clone was counted only a few times. V gene TRBV13 combines with J gene TRBJ1-1; possibly TRBD1 for D (5 bases). V lost 5 bases and J lost 1, with 26 bases in between. Germline lookup yields CDR1 PRHDT and CDR2 FYEKMQ (reference sequence). The CDR3 runs to 19 residues. CDR3 sequence reads: CASSPQGGSPLRRNTEAFF. The CDR3 bases are TGTGCCAGCAGCCCCCAGGGAGGGTCTCCATTGCGGAGGAACACTGAAGCTTTCTTT.

The J gene is TRBJ1-5, the V gene TRBV28; tentative D call: TRBD1 (5 bases). V was cut by 7 bases and J by 3 bases, with 16 bases left in between. CDR1 is MDHEN, CDR2 SYDVKM, per germline. The CDR3 loop spans 15 amino acids. The CDR3 bases are TGTGCCAGCATTAAAAAATTAGGGGACAATCAGCCCCAGCATTTT. Protein product: CASIKKLGDNQPQHF.

J is TRBJ1-2 and V is TRBV25-1, with a tentative D call TRBD1 (6 bases). Trimming took 1 base from V and 3 from J, leaving 12 bases between them. The CDR3 has 15 residues. Germline CDR1 and CDR2: MGHDK and SYGVNS. The CDR3 DNA reads as TGTGCCAGCAGTGAATCGACAGGATCTCACTATGGCTACACCTTC. Translated, it gives CASSESTGSHYGYTF.

The genes are TRBV7-6 and TRBJ2-3, with 7 bases identical to TRBD2. V lost 5 bases, J lost 4 bases, and 9 bases stayed unmatched. Germline lookup yields CDR1 SGHVS and CDR2 FNYEAQ. CDR3 length: 15 residues. The CDR3 reads CASSPGLYVADTQYF. The CDR3 nucleotides are TGTGCCAGCAGCCCGGGACTATACGTGGCAGATACGCAGTATTTT. The variable domain in full, completed from reference TRBV7-6 and TRBJ2-3, reads GAGVSQSPRYKVTKRGQDVALRCDPISGHVSLYWYRQALGQGPEFLTYFNYEAQQDKSGLPNDRFSAERPEGSISTLTIQRTEQRDSAMYRCASSPGLYVADTQYFGPGTRLTVL.

The rearrangement links TRBV4-1 to TRBJ2-7; TRBD2 matches 9 bases. This CDR3 is built from 16 residues. After removal of 1 base from V and 2 bases from J, the junction contained 6 bases not matched to a gene. Germline loops: CDR1 MGHRA, CDR2 YSYEKL. In nucleotides, the CDR3 is TGCGCCAGCAGCCAAGTCATTAGCGGGGGCCCCTACGAGCAGTACTTC. Its protein product is CASSQVISGGPYEQYF.

The chain uses TRBV5-1 and TRBJ2-2; the D is unclear. Germline CDR1 reads SGHRS; CDR2 reads YFSETQ. Trimming removed 0 bases at V and 6 bases at J, with 6 bases between. This CDR3 comprises 13 residues. The DNA of the CDR3 is TGCGCCAGCAGCTTGGATGTCGCCGGGGAGCTGTTTTTT. The encoded protein is CASSLDVAGELFF.

The genes are TRBV11-2 and TRBJ2-3; D is possibly TRBD1 (6 bases). The CDR3 loop spans 13 amino acids. Germline CDR1 SGHAT, CDR2 FQNNGV. V lost 1 base, J lost 4 bases, and 6 bases lay in between. CDR3 DNA: TGTGCCAGCAGCTTAGGGGGGCCAGATACGCAGTATTTT. Translated, it gives CASSLGGPDTQYF.

This clone was seen a few times. The chain recombines TRBV9 with TRBJ2-3; D not resolved. The germline V gene has CDR1 SGDLS and CDR2 YYNGEE. Trimming pared 0 bases from V and 6 bases from J, leaving 8 bases between. There are 13 residues in the CDR3. Here the CDR3 DNA reads TGTGCCAGCAGCGTAGGTCTTTCGGATACGCAGTATTTT. Translation: CASSVGLSDTQYF.

This sequence joins TRBV5-1 and TRBJ2-1, with 10 bases that match TRBD2. The CDR3 has 16 residues. V was clipped by 0 bases and J by 0 bases; unmatched bases: 0. CDR1 and CDR2 (germline): SGHRS, YFSETQ. CDR3 nucleotides: TGCGCCAGCAGCTTGGTAGCGGGGGGCTCCTACAATGAGCAGTTCTTC. Translation gives CASSLVAGGSYNEQFF.

The V and J genes are TRBV30 and TRBJ1-2; tentatively, D is TRBD1 (5 bases). Germline V gives CDR1 GTSNPN, CDR2 SVGIG (reference sequence). This CDR3 comprises 13 residues. Trimming removed 4 bases at V and 4 bases at J, with 13 bases between. The CDR3 reads CAWTGLWGYGYTF. The CDR3 region has the DNA TGTGCCTGGACGGGACTCTGGGGCTATGGCTACACCTTC.

This sequence joins TRBV6-6 and TRBJ1-5; D is unresolved. Trimming cost V 4 bases and J 3 bases, with 10 bases left between them. The CDR3 length is 14 residues. CDR1 is MNHNY, CDR2 SVGAGI, per germline (reference sequence). The CDR3 protein is CASSSRQSNQPQHF. In nucleotides, the CDR3 is TGTGCCAGCAGTTCGAGACAATCCAATCAGCCCCAGCATTTT.

The V and J genes are TRBV19 and TRBJ1-1; 7 positions match TRBD1. The CDR3 extends over 15 amino acids. V lost 5 bases and J lost 1; bases outside the gene matches: 7. Germline-derived CDR1 and CDR2 are LNHDA and SQIVND (reference sequence). CDR3 in DNA: TGTGCCAGTAGTCCCCGACAGGGTTCGAACACTGAAGCTTTCTTT. Translated, it gives CASSPRQGSNTEAFF.

This clone has only a few counts. The CDR3, as DNA: TGTGCCAGCAGCACCGGACAGGGTAATGAAAAACTGTTTTTT. It is translated as CASSTGQGNEKLFF. The V gene is TRBV6-5, the J gene TRBJ1-4; 8 nucleotides match TRBD1. The J segment lost 4 bases and the V segment lost 6 bases, leaving 4 bases of the junction unmatched. In germline, CDR1 is MNHEY, CDR2 SVGAGI. This CDR3 contains 14 residues.

The rearrangement joins TRBV11-3 to TRBJ1-2, with D hard to call. CDR1 is SGHNT, CDR2 YENEEA, per germline. V lost 5 bases and J lost 7, with 11 bases in between. The CDR3 is 12 residues long. CDR3 protein: CASSREGLGYTF. CDR3 DNA sequence: TGTGCCAGCAGCCGGGAGGGTCTTGGCTACACCTTC.

This clone has just one count. The V call is TRBV5-1, the J call TRBJ2-1, with D uncertain. Germline V gene lookup returns CDR1 SGHRS and CDR2 YFSETQ. The CDR3 sequence is 13 residues long. Trimming took 1 base from V and 5 from J, leaving 7 bases between them. Here the CDR3 reads CASSLSADNEQFF. The CDR3 nucleotides read TGCGCCAGCAGCTTGAGCGCCGACAATGAGCAGTTCTTC.

This clone has only a few counts. The chain joins TRBV5-1 to TRBJ2-2; 7 bases are a match to TRBD1. With 0 bases clipped from V and 2 bases from J, the junction kept 7 bases outside the gene matches. CDR3 size: 17 residues. The germline V gene encodes CDR1 SGHRS and CDR2 YFSETQ. The CDR3 reads CASSLDIGTANTGELFF. The DNA for the CDR3 is TGCGCCAGCAGCTTGGATATCGGGACAGCTAACACCGGGGAGCTGTTTTTT.